A single sample is the source of the 11 T cell receptor beta chains below, sequenced in a study of graft-versus-host responses after intestinal transplantation. Generated by immunoSEQ multiplex PCR, the TCRdb table keeps only in-frame clones and is missing some. The sample has 45,000 to 60,000 clones; roughly 91% are singletons. Their antigens remain unidentified. The sequences come from unstimulated CD4+ T cells sorted from spleen or lymph node cells, collected before transplant. Source of these receptors: a human donor who was the organ donor for an intestinal transplant.

The V call is TRBV28, the J call TRBJ1-2; 10 positions match TRBD1. The ends lost 4 bases at V and 3 bases at J; junction bases unmatched: 5. CDR1 and CDR2 from the germline V gene are MDHEN and SYDVKM. CDR3 length equals 15 residues. The CDR3 sequence is CASSYRDRGHYGYTF. The CDR3 nucleotides are TGTGCCAGCAGTTACCGGGACAGGGGCCACTATGGCTACACCTTC.

This chain uses TRBV28 with TRBJ2-7; D remains ambiguous. Germline loops: CDR1 MDHEN, CDR2 SYDVKM. V dropped 6 bases and J dropped 1 base, with 16 bases sitting between them. The CDR3 has 15 residues. Here the CDR3 reads CASSITGFPSYEQYF. The CDR3 DNA is TGTGCCAGCAGCATAACCGGGTTCCCTTCCTACGAGCAGTACTTC.

This clone was picked up one time. The chain joins TRBV10-1 to TRBJ2-1; TRBD2 matches 8 bases. Trimming removed 3 bases from V and 2 bases from J; junction bases left unmatched: 0. The germline CDR1 and CDR2 sequences are WNHNN and SYGVQD (reference sequence). The CDR3 length is 14 residues. The CDR3 DNA reads as TGCGCCAGCAGTGAACTAGCGGCCTACAATGAGCAGTTCTTC. It is translated as CASSELAAYNEQFF.

V gene TRBV7-2 combines with J gene TRBJ1-1; no definite D call. The CDR3 loop spans 13 amino acids. Germline assignment: CDR1 SGHTA and CDR2 FQGNSA. Between the trimmed V and J ends, which lost 1 base and 4 bases, there was a span of 7 bases. The CDR3 coding sequence is TGTGCCAGCAGCTTAGTAGACGGCACTGAAGCTTTCTTT. It is translated as CASSLVDGTEAFF. Looking up the rest from reference TRBV7-2 and TRBJ1-1 gives the full variable domain: GAGVSQSPSNKVTEKGKDVELRCDPISGHTALYWYRQSLGQGLEFLIYFQGNSAPDKSGLPSDRFSAERTGGSVSTLTIQRTQQEDSAVYLCASSLVDGTEAFFGQGTRLTVV.

The V call is TRBV28, the J call TRBJ1-1; the D is unclear. Germline V lookup: CDR1 MDHEN, CDR2 SYDVKM. V was pared by 3 bases and J by 6 bases, with 11 bases between. The CDR3 has 13 amino acids. The CDR3 DNA is TGTGCCAGCAGTTTTAACATGTGGGCTGAAGCTTTCTTT. Protein: CASSFNMWAEAFF. Variable domain in full (rest from reference TRBV28 and TRBJ1-1): DVKVTQSSRYLVKRTGEKVFLECVQDMDHENMFWYRQDPGLGLRLIYFSYDVKMKEKGDIPEGYSVSREKKERFSLILESASTNQTSMYLCASSFNMWAEAFFGQGTRLTVV.

The rearrangement joins TRBV5-4 to TRBJ2-5; tentative D call: TRBD1 (8 bases). The CDR3 runs to 15 residues. From germline, CDR1 is SGHNT and CDR2 YYREEE (reference sequence). V lost 5 bases and J 1 base, leaving 15 bases between the germline ends. CDR3 amino acids: CASSRGGQAQETQYF. In DNA form, the CDR3 reads TGTGCCAGCAGTAGGGGGGGACAGGCCCAAGAGACCCAGTACTTC.

The CDR3 spells CASSLAPSGGSSYEQYF. Here the CDR3 DNA reads TGCGCCAGCAGCTTGGCTCCTAGCGGAGGGAGCTCCTACGAGCAGTACTTC. The chain joins TRBV5-1 to TRBJ2-7, with 7 bases aligning to TRBD2. The CDR3 is 17 amino acids. The germline V gene has CDR1 SGHRS and CDR2 YFSETQ. The V gene end was trimmed by 0 bases and the J gene end by 0 bases; junction bases not matched to a gene: 9. Full variable domain (missing parts from reference TRBV5-1 and TRBJ2-7): KAGVTQTPRYLIKTRGQQVTLSCSPISGHRSVSWYQQTPGQGLQFLFEYFSETQRNKGNFPGRFSGRQFSNSRSEMNVSTLELGDSALYLCASSLAPSGGSSYEQYFGPGTRLTVT.

V and J are TRBV28 and TRBJ2-6; the match to TRBD1 covers 8 bases. This CDR3 has 18 amino acids. Losses at the gene ends were 5 bases for V and 3 bases for J; bases not matched to a gene: 12. Per germline, CDR1 MDHEN and CDR2 SYDVKM. CDR3 coding DNA: TGTGCCAGCAGTCAGTGGACAGGGATAGTAGGTGGGGCCAACGTCCTGACTTTC. Protein product: CASSQWTGIVGGANVLTF.

CDR3 in amino acids: CASQWQGVNSPLHF. Written as DNA, the CDR3 is TGTGCCAGTCAGTGGCAGGGCGTTAATTCACCCCTCCACTTT. The V gene is TRBV19, the J gene TRBJ1-6, with a possible D match to TRBD1 (5 bases). Trimming removed 8 bases at V and 6 bases at J, with 14 bases between. The CDR3 extends over 14 amino acids. The germline gives CDR1 LNHDA, CDR2 SQIVND (reference sequence).

The CDR3 sequence is CASSLAFRGKTNYGYTF. In DNA form, the CDR3 reads TGCGCCAGCAGCTTGGCCTTCAGGGGAAAGACCAACTATGGCTACACCTTC. J is TRBJ1-2 and V is TRBV5-1; TRBD1 is a possible D gene (6 bases). V was clipped by 0 bases and J by 2 bases, with 17 bases between them. Germline CDR1 reads SGHRS; CDR2 reads YFSETQ. The CDR3 spans 17 residues.

This clone was detected once. This chain joins TRBV7-9 and TRBJ2-7; 8 bases are shared with TRBD2. Germline V CDR1 and CDR2: SEHNR, FQNEAQ (reference sequence). V trimming: 3 bases; J trimming: 2 bases; junction bases outside the gene matches: 0. This CDR3 is 13 amino acids long. CDR3 protein: CASSLTSAYEQYF. The CDR3 bases are TGTGCCAGCAGCTTGACTAGCGCCTACGAGCAGTACTTC.